These 21 T cell receptor beta chains were sequenced from one sample in a study of identical twins. TCRdb fed the 5' RACE reads into MiXCR, producing one record per CDR3 protein. The repertoire has some 1,700,000 distinct CDR3 sequences, roughly a third of them found once; the top ten carry over 0.25%. The sample was cord blood. All receptors come from a newborn girl in good health.

This chain connects TRBV10-3 to TRBJ2-3; no firm D call. The CDR3 spans 15 residues. CDR1 is ENHRY and CDR2 is SYGVKD in the germline V gene. V was trimmed by 0 bases and J by 1 base, leaving 8 bases between them. As DNA, the CDR3 is TGTGCCATCAGTGAGTCAGCAGTTGGCACAGATACGCAGTATTTT. It yields the protein CAISESAVGTDTQYF.

In its sample, this clonotype was seen once. The junction does not match germline at one end; this may be a read error. This rearrangement joins TRBV15 to TRBJ2-3; weak D call: TRBD2 (5 bases). CDR3 length: 16 amino acids. Germline values: CDR1 LNHNV, CDR2 YYDKDF (reference sequence). The CDR3 DNA reads as TGTGCCACCAGCAGAGATCTGGGGAGTAGCACAGATGCGCAGTATTTT. This gives the protein CATSRDLGSSTDAQYF.

This clonotype was found a few times. The chain uses TRBV3-1 and TRBJ2-7; the D is unclear. Germline V gene lookup returns CDR1 LGHDT and CDR2 YNNKEL (reference sequence). With 2 bases removed from V and 2 bases from J, the gap between germline ends came to 4 bases. The length of the CDR3 is 12 residues. CDR3 in amino acids: CASSQQTYEQYF. The DNA of the CDR3 is TGTGCCAGCAGCCAACAAACCTACGAGCAGTACTTC.

The V and J genes are TRBV29-1 and TRBJ2-7; 7 bases line up with TRBD1. Losses at the gene ends were 0 bases for V and 2 bases for J; bases not matched to a gene: 4. Germline V gene lookup returns CDR1 SQVTM and CDR2 ANQGSEA. The CDR3 is 14 residues long. The CDR3 coding sequence is TGCAGCGTTGAAGATGGGACAGTCCCCTACGAGCAGTACTTC. Translating it yields CSVEDGTVPYEQYF.

The sample holds a few counts of this clonotype. This chain uses TRBV20-1 with TRBJ1-5, with D uncertain. The CDR3 runs to 12 residues. The V and J ends lost 5 bases and 4 bases respectively, with 9 bases between them. The germline V gene has CDR1 DFQATT and CDR2 SNEGSKA (reference sequence). CDR3 sequence reads: CSASTRNQPQHF. In DNA form, the CDR3 reads TGCAGTGCTTCGACAAGAAATCAGCCCCAGCATTTT.

As regards this clonotype: A much bigger clone sits one base away, suggesting this may be a read error. The chain's CDR3 is CVSSLLTGSRDTQYF. The DNA of the CDR3 is TGTGTCAGCAGCTTATTGACAGGTTCACGAGATACGCAGTATTTT. The V gene is TRBV7-2, the J gene TRBJ2-3, with D possibly being TRBD1 (6 bases). The CDR3 is made up of 15 amino acids. The germline CDR1 and CDR2 sequences are SGHTA and FQGNSA.

This clonotype has only a few counts. The V gene is TRBV10-3, the J gene TRBJ1-2, with TRBD1 matching over 10 bases. This CDR3 spans 12 amino acids. Germline lookup yields CDR1 ENHRY and CDR2 SYGVKD. The junction had 7 bases not matched to a gene; V was cut back by 10 bases and J by 8 bases. CDR3: CANSGTGVGYTF. The CDR3 DNA follows: TGTGCCAACTCCGGGACAGGGGTCGGCTACACCTTC.

The V and J genes are TRBV12-3 or TRBV12-4 and TRBJ2-3; D is ambiguous. CDR3 length: 12 residues. Trimming removed 7 bases at V and 6 bases at J, with 11 bases between. CDR3 residues: CASTVTPDTQYF. CDR3 nucleotide sequence: TGTGCCAGCACCGTCACCCCGGATACGCAGTATTTT.

In this sample, this clonotype turned up a few times. This chain links TRBV12-5 with TRBJ2-5; TRBD2 aligns across 7 bases. V was pared by 4 bases and J by 1 base, with 3 bases of the junction left unmatched. CDR3 size: 14 residues. From germline, CDR1 is LGHNT and CDR2 FRNRAP. CDR3 residues: CASGSGTTQETQYF. DNA of the CDR3: TGTGCTAGTGGTTCTGGGACTACCCAAGAGACCCAGTACTTC.

This clonotype was seen a handful of times. The CDR3 DNA reads TGTGCCAGCAGATACGGACTAGCGGACCCCTACGAGCAGTACTTC. This encodes CASRYGLADPYEQYF. V usage is TRBV12-3 or TRBV12-4 and J usage is TRBJ2-7; TRBD2 matches at 10 bases. This CDR3 region has 15 residues. V gave up 6 bases and J gave up 2 bases; unmatched junction bases: 7.

About this clonotype itself: Mismatch with germline at one junction end may stem from a read error. V is TRBV12-3 or TRBV12-4 and J is TRBJ2-7; TRBD1 might be the D (5 bases). This CDR3 is 13 amino acids long. The CDR3 coding sequence is TGTGCCAGCCCGTCGACAGACCCCTACGGGCAGTACTTC. This sequence encodes CASPSTDPYGQYF.

The sample holds a few counts of this clonotype. The chain joins TRBV7-2 to TRBJ1-1; 8 nucleotides match TRBD1. After removal of 4 bases from V and 9 bases from J, the junction contained 7 bases not matched to a gene. Germline V CDR1 and CDR2: SGHTA, FQGNSA. The CDR3 is 13 residues long. The CDR3 spells CASSSYTGGKAFF. CDR3 nucleotides: TGTGCCAGCAGCTCCTACACAGGGGGAAAAGCTTTCTTT.

The chain links TRBV20-1 to TRBJ2-7; a possible D gene is TRBD2 (6 bases). Between the trimmed V and J ends, which lost 3 bases and 0 bases, there was a span of 12 bases. CDR1 and CDR2 (germline): DFQATT, SNEGSKA (reference sequence). The CDR3 runs to 14 residues. This chain's CDR3 is CSARGGVRSYEQYF. The CDR3 DNA reads TGCAGTGCTAGGGGCGGGGTCCGCTCCTACGAGCAGTACTTC.

This clonotype was counted only a few times. This chain connects TRBV13 to TRBJ2-1; tentatively, D is TRBD2 (5 bases). The germline V and J ends were trimmed by 3 bases and 8 bases, with 11 bases remaining between them. The CDR3 extends over 13 amino acids. Germline CDR1 reads PRHDT; CDR2 reads FYEKMQ (reference sequence). CDR3 nucleotide sequence: TGTGCCAGCAGCTTTTGGCTAGCCGATGAGCAGTTCTTC. Protein sequence: CASSFWLADEQFF.

The V gene is TRBV12-3 or TRBV12-4, the J gene TRBJ2-7, with a possible D match to TRBD1 (5 bases). The CDR3 has 15 residues. Trimming took off 1 base at V and 4 bases at J, with 14 bases between the two ends. For the CDR3, the DNA is TGTGCCAGCAGTTTAGAGGGGCATATGGGTTACGAGCAGTACTTC. Its translation is CASSLEGHMGYEQYF.

In its sample, this clonotype was seen once. The rearrangement links TRBV28 to TRBJ1-4; possibly TRBD1 for D (6 bases). This CDR3 is 15 amino acids long. Per the germline V gene, CDR1 is MDHEN and CDR2 is SYDVKM. V was shortened by 3 bases and J by 3 bases, with 11 bases between the two germline ends. The CDR3 coding sequence is TGTGCCAGCAGTTTTCCCGGGGGCTCTAATGAAAAACTGTTTTTT. As protein: CASSFPGGSNEKLFF.

The chain joins TRBV10-3 to TRBJ1-2, with D unclear. Germline V gene lookup returns CDR1 ENHRY and CDR2 SYGVKD. CDR3 length: 13 amino acids. The V gene lost 0 bases and the J gene lost 8 bases, with 10 bases spanning the gap. CDR3 in DNA: TGTGCCATCAGTGAGTCGGCCGGGTTCGGCTACACCTTC. Translation gives CAISESAGFGYTF.

The chain links TRBV10-1 to TRBJ2-5, with D hard to call. V shed 0 bases and J shed 3 bases, with 8 bases lying between them. The CDR3 has 14 amino acids. Germline V CDR1 and CDR2: WNHNN, SYGVQD (reference sequence). CDR3 bases: TGCGCCAGCAGTGAGTCGCCCACCGAAGAGACCCAGTACTTC. Amino acids: CASSESPTEETQYF.

The chain is built from TRBV12-3 or TRBV12-4 and TRBJ2-1, with 7 bases identical to TRBD2. This CDR3 has 16 amino acids. With 6 bases clipped from V and 5 bases from J, the junction kept 13 bases outside the gene matches. The CDR3 spells CASSPLRRLADNEQFF. The CDR3 nucleotides read TGTGCCAGCAGCCCCCTTAGGAGGCTAGCGGACAATGAGCAGTTCTTC.

Notes on this clonotype: This may arise from a read error, as a much more abundant clone is one base away. This chain uses TRBV29-1 with TRBJ2-1; 7 bases map to TRBD2. CDR3 length: 14 amino acids. CDR1 SQVTM and CDR2 ANQGSEA come from the germline V gene. The CDR3 DNA reads TGCAACGTTGATGACGCTAGCGGACTTAATGAGCAGTTCTTC. This codes for CNVDDASGLNEQFF.

In its sample, this clonotype was seen a few times. The chain couples TRBV28 to TRBJ2-3; D is perhaps TRBD1 or TRBD2 (5 bases each). Trimming shortened V by 10 bases and J by 7 bases, and 24 bases separated the two germline ends. The CDR3 consists of 15 residues. The germline V gene has CDR1 MDHEN and CDR2 SYDVKM. The DNA of the CDR3 is TGTGCCACCCAGAGCTATTTTGGGACCGGGTATACGCAGTATTTT. It codes for CATQSYFGTGYTQYF.